The 30 T cell receptor beta chains presented below share a single source sample, sequenced in a study of T-cell reconstitution after alpha-beta-depleted transplantation in children. For TCRbeta, the library was prepared with unique molecular identifiers. MiXCR, run by TCRdb on the PCR reads, gives a single entry per CDR3 protein. The sample includes about 640,000 distinct CDR3 sequences, roughly 13% seen only once; the top ten take about 2.2%. The sequences come from PBMCs, mostly from graft donor cells, collected 360 days after TCRalphabeta/CD19-depleted stem cell transplant. The receptors come from a male patient younger than 18 who had a stem cell transplant for acute myeloid leukemia, so the T cells may come from the graft donor.

This clonotype was seen many times. The V and J genes are TRBV25-1 and TRBJ2-1, with 11 nucleotides matching TRBD2. Losses at the gene ends were 2 bases for V and 2 bases for J; bases not matched to a gene: 5. From germline, CDR1 is MGHDK and CDR2 SYGVNS. The CDR3 loop spans 17 amino acids. The CDR3 spells CASSEQLAGVPYNEQFF. CDR3 coding DNA: TGTGCCAGCAGTGAACAACTAGCGGGAGTCCCCTACAATGAGCAGTTCTTC.

The V and J genes are TRBV20-1 and TRBJ1-4; D remains ambiguous. The CDR3 is 15 amino acids. Germline V CDR1 and CDR2: DFQATT, SNEGSKA (reference sequence). The germline V and J ends were trimmed by 2 bases and 0 bases, with 10 bases remaining between them. In DNA, the CDR3 is TGCAGTGCTAGACAACAGCCCACAACTAATGAAAAACTGTTTTTT. It specifies CSARQQPTTNEKLFF.

The chain recombines TRBV29-1 with TRBJ1-3; 7 bases line up with TRBD1. This CDR3 region has 15 residues. CDR1 SQVTM and CDR2 ANQGSEA come from the germline V gene. V was pared by 4 bases and J by 0 bases, with 6 bases of the junction left unmatched. CDR3 sequence reads: CSVADRWFSGNTIYF. The CDR3 nucleotides read TGCAGCGTTGCGGACAGGTGGTTCTCTGGAAACACCATATATTTT.

The chain has TRBV14 and TRBJ2-1; 11 bases are shared with TRBD2. V gave up 3 bases and J gave up 4 bases; unmatched junction bases: 17. Germline values: CDR1 SGHDN, CDR2 FVKESK. There are 20 residues in the CDR3. The CDR3 loop is CASSHAYQHTGLAAYNEQFF. CDR3 DNA sequence: TGTGCCAGCAGCCACGCTTACCAACACACGGGACTAGCGGCTTACAATGAGCAGTTCTTC.

Concerning this clonotype: At one of its ends the junction is not consistent with the germline gene, which may arise from a read error. The chain links TRBV7-7 to TRBJ1-1; D unresolved. Germline CDR1 is SSHAT and CDR2 is FNYEAQ (reference sequence). The length of the CDR3 is 13 residues. The CDR3 sequence: CASSLRKATEAFF. CDR3 sequence (DNA): TGTGCTAGCAGCTTACGGAAGGCCACTGAAGCTTTCTTT.

The chain employs TRBV5-1 and TRBJ2-5, with 8 bases matching TRBD1. The junction had 6 bases not matched to a gene; V was cut back by 3 bases and J by 5 bases. The CDR3 sequence is 14 residues long. The germline CDR1 and CDR2 sequences are SGHRS and YFSETQ. CDR3 sequence: CASSSGQGWETQYF. DNA of the CDR3: TGCGCCAGCAGCTCCGGACAGGGCTGGGAGACCCAGTACTTC. The full variable domain, completed using reference TRBV5-1 and TRBJ2-5, is KAGVTQTPRYLIKTRGQQVTLSCSPISGHRSVSWYQQTPGQGLQFLFEYFSETQRNKGNFPGRFSGRQFSNSRSEMNVSTLELGDSALYLCASSSGQGWETQYFGPGTRLLVL.

The chain employs TRBV27 and TRBJ1-3; D gene uncertain. The germline V gene has CDR1 MNHEY and CDR2 SMNVEV (reference sequence). V was trimmed by 9 bases and J by 7 bases, leaving 7 bases between them. The CDR3 loop spans 10 amino acids. CDR3 sequence reads: CARGRNTIYF. CDR3 DNA sequence: TGTGCCAGGGGAAGGAACACCATATATTTT.

The genes are TRBV24-1 and TRBJ2-2; D uncertain. Trimming took off 4 bases at V and 7 bases at J, with 9 bases between the two ends. In germline, CDR1 is KGHDR, CDR2 SFDVKD. The CDR3 sequence is 13 residues long. The CDR3 nucleotides are TGTGCCACCAGTGACTCCCTCCGCGGGGAGCTGTTTTTT. Translated, it gives CATSDSLRGELFF.

This clonotype was detected only a few times. J is TRBJ2-7 and V is TRBV4-3, with D tentatively TRBD1 (6 bases). Germline CDR1 LGHNA, CDR2 YSLEER. V was shortened by 0 bases and J by 3 bases, with 24 bases between the two germline ends. This CDR3 is 19 amino acids long. In DNA form, the CDR3 reads TGCGCCAGCAGCCAAGACTCGACAGGTCCATTCGGGGTTGACTACGAGCAGTACTTC. Amino acid sequence: CASSQDSTGPFGVDYEQYF.

This clonotype has more than one count but fewer than ten. CDR3 nucleotides: TGTGCCAGCAGGGCTAATCCTCAAGCAGGGACCCAGTACTTC. Translation gives CASRANPQAGTQYF. J is TRBJ2-5 and V is TRBV28; the D is unclear. This CDR3 is 14 amino acids long. V was shortened by 6 bases and J by 7 bases, with 18 bases between the two germline ends. The germline V gene has CDR1 MDHEN and CDR2 SYDVKM.

This clonotype has more than one count but fewer than ten. The chain is built from TRBV19 and TRBJ2-7; 14 bases align to TRBD2. The CDR3 contains 18 residues. Germline V lookup: CDR1 LNHDA, CDR2 SQIVND (reference sequence). J gave up 9 bases and V 5 bases, and 18 bases lay outside the gene matches. The CDR3 DNA reads as TGTGCCAGTAGTCCCGGTCTGGGACTAGCGGGGGACTACGTAGTGCAGTACTTC. Translation gives CASSPGLGLAGDYVVQYF.

This clonotype was seen a few times. The J gene is TRBJ2-2, the V gene TRBV28, with unresolved D. The ends were cut back, 3 bases at V and 0 bases at J, with 11 bases in the middle. The CDR3 loop spans 16 amino acids. In germline, CDR1 is MDHEN, CDR2 SYDVKM. The CDR3 here is CASSFLGRSNTGELFF. Written as DNA, the CDR3 is TGTGCCAGCAGTTTTTTGGGTAGATCGAACACCGGGGAGCTGTTTTTT. Complete variable domain (other parts from reference TRBV28 and TRBJ2-2): DVKVTQSSRYLVKRTGEKVFLECVQDMDHENMFWYRQDPGLGLRLIYFSYDVKMKEKGDIPEGYSVSREKKERFSLILESASTNQTSMYLCASSFLGRSNTGELFFGEGSRLTVL.

This clonotype was counted at least ten times. The chain uses TRBV29-1 and TRBJ2-1, with D perhaps TRBD1 (6 bases). Trimming removed 0 bases from V and 8 bases from J, with 17 bases in between. Looked up from germline, CDR1 is SQVTM and CDR2 is ANQGSEA. This CDR3 comprises 15 residues. CDR3 residues: CSVEDPPQGEYEQFF. In DNA form, the CDR3 reads TGCAGCGTTGAAGATCCGCCACAGGGAGAGTATGAGCAGTTCTTC.

The chain carries TRBV4-3 and TRBJ2-2; TRBD2 matches at 11 bases. Germline V gene sequence: CDR1 LGHNA, CDR2 YSLEER. V lost 8 bases, J lost 0 bases, and 11 bases stayed unmatched. The CDR3 contains 18 residues. CDR3 region: CASSRLAGTPSNTGELFF. In DNA, the CDR3 is TGCGCCAGCTCCCGACTAGCGGGGACCCCATCGAACACCGGGGAGCTGTTTTTT.

This clonotype was seen ten or more times. The chain has TRBV15 and TRBJ1-1, with D perhaps TRBD1 (6 bases). Germline V gene sequence: CDR1 LNHNV, CDR2 YYDKDF (reference sequence). This CDR3 contains 15 residues. With 0 bases removed from V and 2 bases from J, the gap between germline ends came to 10 bases. The CDR3 loop is CATSRDMTGNTEAFF. In nucleotides, the CDR3 is TGTGCCACCAGCAGAGATATGACAGGCAACACTGAAGCTTTCTTT.

The chain is built from TRBV4-3 and TRBJ2-1; D is perhaps TRBD1 (5 bases). The CDR3 spans 13 residues. Germline V gene sequence: CDR1 LGHNA, CDR2 YSLEER. V gave up 2 bases and J gave up 9 bases, with 11 bases separating them. CDR3 residues: CASSQPFQGEQFF. As DNA, the CDR3 is TGCGCCAGCAGCCAACCCTTTCAGGGTGAGCAGTTCTTC.

There are many counts of this clonotype. The chain recombines TRBV29-1 with TRBJ1-4; 12 nucleotides line up with TRBD1. V lost 7 bases to trimming and J lost 1 base; unmatched junction nucleotides: 4. This CDR3 contains 15 residues. The germline V gene encodes CDR1 SQVTM and CDR2 ANQGSEA. The CDR3 protein is CSAGDRGQTNEKLFF. As DNA, the CDR3 is TGCAGCGCCGGGGACAGGGGGCAAACTAATGAAAAACTGTTTTTT.

This clonotype was seen many times. J is TRBJ2-2 and V is TRBV5-1, with 11 bases that match TRBD2. The junction had 3 bases not matched to a gene; V was cut back by 4 bases and J by 4 bases. There are 15 residues in the CDR3. Germline V gives CDR1 SGHRS, CDR2 YFSETQ. The DNA for the CDR3 is TGCGCCAGCAGCCAAGGGACTAGCGGCACCGGGGAGCTGTTTTTT. This encodes CASSQGTSGTGELFF.

This clonotype has at least ten counts. V gene TRBV6-2 or TRBV6-3 combines with J gene TRBJ2-2; a possible D gene is TRBD2 (5 bases). The CDR3 has 15 amino acids. Looked up from germline, CDR1 is MNHEY and CDR2 is SVGEGT. Deletions cut 4 bases from V and 5 bases from J, with 14 bases between. The CDR3 is CASSFGHGDTGELFF. CDR3 DNA: TGTGCCAGCAGTTTCGGGCACGGGGATACCGGGGAGCTGTTTTTT.

There are a few counts of this clonotype. The chain joins TRBV2 to TRBJ1-1, with D perhaps TRBD1 (5 bases). With 8 bases removed from V and 5 bases from J, the gap between germline ends came to 24 bases. The V gene's germline CDR1 is SNHLY and CDR2 FYNNEI. This CDR3 has 16 residues. CDR3 in DNA: TGTGCCAGCTCGGTGGGTAGGGGTCCCCGGGGGACTGAAGCTTTCTTT. Protein: CASSVGRGPRGTEAFF.

The rearrangement uses TRBV6-5 and TRBJ1-5; D may be TRBD1 (6 bases). Germline V CDR1 and CDR2: MNHEY, SVGAGI. V lost 4 bases to trimming and J lost 0 bases, with 10 bases between them. This CDR3 is 15 amino acids long. The CDR3: CASSWDTYSNQPQHF. CDR3 DNA: TGTGCCAGCAGTTGGGACACCTATAGCAATCAGCCCCAGCATTTT.

This clonotype has a count of ten or more. As DNA, the CDR3 is TGTGCCAGCGCGATCGACAGCCGAGGCTACGAGCAGTACTTC. It translates to CASAIDSRGYEQYF. This chain links TRBV27 with TRBJ2-7, with D possibly matching TRBD1 (5 bases). The CDR3 covers 14 residues. Trimming took 8 bases from V and 3 from J, leaving 17 bases between them. In germline, CDR1 is MNHEY, CDR2 SMNVEV (reference sequence).

This clonotype has only a few counts. This rearrangement joins TRBV24-1 to TRBJ1-2, with 9 bases aligning to TRBD1. This CDR3 spans 16 amino acids. Trimming cost V 0 bases and J 4 bases; bases outside gene matches: 5. Germline values: CDR1 KGHDR, CDR2 SFDVKD. The chain's CDR3 is CATSDLLTGGVYGYTF. In DNA, the CDR3 is TGTGCCACCAGTGATTTGCTGACAGGGGGGGTCTATGGCTACACCTTC.

This clonotype was seen repeatedly, ten times or more. The CDR3 bases are TGCAGCGTTTCTGGCCAGTATAAGGACAATGAGCAGTTCTTC. This translates into CSVSGQYKDNEQFF. The chain uses TRBV29-1 and TRBJ2-1; D gene unclear. The germline CDR1 and CDR2 sequences are SQVTM and ANQGSEA. V was trimmed by 5 bases and J by 5 bases, leaving 16 bases between them. The CDR3 is 14 amino acids.

This clonotype was seen at least ten times. The V gene is TRBV20-1, the J gene TRBJ2-1; D tentatively reads TRBD1 or TRBD2 (5 bases each). Germline V gene sequence: CDR1 DFQATT, CDR2 SNEGSKA (reference sequence). CDR3 length equals 14 residues. The V gene lost 3 bases and the J gene lost 12 bases, with 21 bases spanning the gap. The CDR3 sequence: CSASTPAGPSGQFF. CDR3 nucleotide sequence: TGCAGTGCTAGTACCCCGGCAGGGCCAAGCGGGCAGTTCTTC.

This sequence joins TRBV7-8 and TRBJ2-1; 7 positions match TRBD1. Germline CDR1 is SGHVS and CDR2 is FQNEAQ. The CDR3 runs 16 residues. Trimming removed 5 bases from V and 5 bases from J; junction bases left unmatched: 12. CDR3 DNA sequence: TGTGCCAGCAGCACTAGACAGGGTTCGGGCCACAATGAGCAGTTCTTC. Its translation: CASSTRQGSGHNEQFF.

This clonotype was seen repeatedly, ten times or more. The chain links TRBV24-1 to TRBJ2-1, with D possibly TRBD2 on 6 matching bases. Germline V CDR1 and CDR2: KGHDR, SFDVKD. V was shortened by 0 bases and J by 9 bases, with 17 bases between the two germline ends. There are 16 residues in the CDR3. CDR3 region: CATSDLGYPGGAEQFF. In DNA, the CDR3 is TGTGCCACCAGTGATTTGGGTTATCCCGGCGGGGCTGAGCAGTTCTTC.

This clonotype was seen a few times. V usage is TRBV20-1 and J usage is TRBJ2-6; D is possibly TRBD1 (6 bases). CDR3 length: 16 residues. Germline V gene data show CDR1 as DFQATT and CDR2 as SNEGSKA (reference sequence). Trimming removed 5 bases at V and 5 bases at J, with 19 bases between. The CDR3: CSASGETKSRANVLTF. The CDR3 DNA sequence: TGCAGTGCTTCAGGGGAAACGAAGTCCCGGGCCAACGTCCTGACTTTC.

This clonotype appeared a few times. This sequence joins TRBV28 and TRBJ2-7; 13 nucleotides line up with TRBD2. Germline CDR1 is MDHEN and CDR2 is SYDVKM. This CDR3 region has 17 residues. V was pared by 2 bases and J by 1 base, with 5 bases of the junction left unmatched. CDR3 nucleotide sequence: TGTGCCAGCAGTTTAACTAGCGGGAGGGGGGGGTCCTACGAGCAGTACTTC. Its translation is CASSLTSGRGGSYEQYF.

This clonotype was observed a few times. This chain links TRBV5-1 with TRBJ2-7; TRBD2 matches 11 bases. The length of the CDR3 is 15 residues. V trimming: 4 bases; J trimming: 4 bases; junction bases outside the gene matches: 7. Looked up from germline, CDR1 is SGHRS and CDR2 is YFSETQ. CDR3 loop: CASSGTSGRTYEQYF. CDR3 in DNA: TGCGCCAGCAGCGGAACTAGCGGGAGAACATACGAGCAGTACTTC. Filled out from reference TRBV5-1 and TRBJ2-7, the complete variable domain reads KAGVTQTPRYLIKTRGQQVTLSCSPISGHRSVSWYQQTPGQGLQFLFEYFSETQRNKGNFPGRFSGRQFSNSRSEMNVSTLELGDSALYLCASSGTSGRTYEQYFGPGTRLTVT.